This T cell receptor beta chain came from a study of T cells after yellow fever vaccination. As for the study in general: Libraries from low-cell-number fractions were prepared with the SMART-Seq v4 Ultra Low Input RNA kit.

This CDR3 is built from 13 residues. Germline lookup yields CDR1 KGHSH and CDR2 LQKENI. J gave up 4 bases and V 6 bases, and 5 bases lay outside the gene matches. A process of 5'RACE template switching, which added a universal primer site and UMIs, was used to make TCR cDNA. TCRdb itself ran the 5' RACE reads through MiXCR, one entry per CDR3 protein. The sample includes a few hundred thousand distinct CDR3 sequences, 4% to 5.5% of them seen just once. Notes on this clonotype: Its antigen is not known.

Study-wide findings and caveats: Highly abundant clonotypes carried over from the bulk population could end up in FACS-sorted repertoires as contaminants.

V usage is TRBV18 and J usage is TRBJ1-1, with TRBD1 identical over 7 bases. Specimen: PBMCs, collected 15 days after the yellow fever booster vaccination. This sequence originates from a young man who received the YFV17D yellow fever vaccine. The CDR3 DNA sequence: TGTGCCAGCTCGTCGGACAGGATCACTGAAGCTTTCTTT. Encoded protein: CASSSDRITEAFF.